Following are 14 T cell receptor beta chains from one sample sequenced in a study of response to subunit inactivated influenza vaccine. TCRdb re-derived calls from the RT-PCR reads in MiXCR, one entry per CDR3 protein. This sample has some 570,000 distinct CDR3 sequences; 10% to 12% occur once, and the top ten carry approximately 9.9%. These data also featured in a second study, about T cells expressing NK-cell markers. Per that study: As the method of synthesis, 5'RACE template switching with UMIs yielded TCR beta cDNA.

The source material was PBMCs from blood, sampled on the day of vaccination. These receptor sequences come from a man in his fifties or sixties who received an inactivated influenza vaccine.

This clonotype occurred many times. The rearrangement links TRBV4-3 to TRBJ2-3; D is unclear. Deletions cut 4 bases from V and 0 bases from J, with 11 bases between. Per the germline V gene, CDR1 is LGHNA and CDR2 is YSLEER. This CDR3 has 15 residues. As DNA, the CDR3 is TGCGCCAGCAGCCCTATACACGCTAGCACAGATACGCAGTATTTT. Residues: CASSPIHASTDTQYF.

This chain joins TRBV28 and TRBJ1-5; 7 nucleotides line up with TRBD1. The ends lost 3 bases at V and 6 bases at J; junction bases unmatched: 8. Per the germline V gene, CDR1 is MDHEN and CDR2 is SYDVKM. The CDR3 contains 15 residues. CDR3 loop: CASSFLDRAGQPQHF. CDR3 in DNA: TGTGCCAGCAGTTTTTTAGACAGGGCGGGTCAGCCCCAGCATTTT.

The chain carries TRBV6-5 and TRBJ2-7, with TRBD1 as a possible D gene (5 bases). Germline values: CDR1 MNHEY, CDR2 SVGAGI. There are 16 residues in the CDR3. V was shortened by 4 bases and J by 0 bases, with 16 bases between the two germline ends. The CDR3 loop is CASSSQATELSYEQYF. The CDR3 nucleotides are TGTGCCAGCAGTTCCCAAGCGACAGAACTCTCCTACGAGCAGTACTTC.

In its sample, this clonotype was seen a few times. The V and J genes are TRBV18 and TRBJ2-5; 8 positions match TRBD1. The V and J ends lost 5 bases and 1 base, in that order; junction bases with no gene match: 6. In germline, CDR1 is KGHSH, CDR2 LQKENI. The CDR3 spans 15 residues. This CDR3 is CASSSGQVLQETQYF. CDR3 DNA sequence: TGTGCCAGCTCATCGGGACAGGTCCTCCAAGAGACCCAGTACTTC. Full variable domain (rest looked up from reference TRBV18 and TRBJ2-5): NAGVMQNPRHLVRRRGQEARLRCSPMKGHSHVYWYRQLPEEGLKFMVYLQKENIIDESGMPKERFSAEFPKEGPSILRIQQVVRGDSAAYFCASSSGQVLQETQYFGPGTRLLVL.

This clonotype appeared a few times. The CDR3 nucleotides read TGTGCCAGCAGCCATTCAAGAGTCCCGGGGGATACGCAGTATTTT. Protein product: CASSHSRVPGDTQYF. V gene TRBV9 combines with J gene TRBJ2-3; D possibly corresponds to TRBD2 (5 bases). The germline gives CDR1 SGDLS, CDR2 YYNGEE. This CDR3 has 15 amino acids. V was clipped by 4 bases and J by 6 bases, with 18 bases between them.

This sequence joins TRBV7-9 and TRBJ2-1; 8 positions agree with TRBD2. With V trimmed by 5 bases and J by 8 bases, 8 bases remained unmatched. Per germline, CDR1 SEHNR and CDR2 FQNEAQ (reference sequence). The CDR3 consists of 14 residues. CDR3 sequence: CASSLRTSSYEQFF. CDR3 coding DNA: TGTGCCAGCAGCCTGAGGACTAGCTCCTATGAGCAGTTCTTC.

This clonotype has a handful of counts. The J gene is TRBJ2-7, the V gene TRBV9; the D is unclear. Germline CDR1 SGDLS, CDR2 YYNGEE. Trimming shortened V by 0 bases and J by 1 base, and 8 bases separated the two germline ends. This CDR3 has 14 residues. This chain's CDR3 is CASSVGVGSYEQYF. Here the CDR3 DNA reads TGTGCCAGCAGCGTAGGTGTCGGTTCCTACGAGCAGTACTTC.

This sequence joins TRBV7-2 and TRBJ1-1; 8 bases are shared with TRBD1. Germline CDR1 SGHTA, CDR2 FQGNSA. This CDR3 is 12 amino acids long. J gave up 11 bases and V 3 bases, and 5 bases lay outside the gene matches. For the CDR3, the DNA is TGTGCCAGCAGCTTGAGGACAGGGTTTGCTTTCTTT. Its protein product is CASSLRTGFAFF. Based on the CDR3 plus reference TRBV7-2 and TRBJ1-1, the full variable domain is GAGVSQSPSNKVTEKGKDVELRCDPISGHTALYWYRQSLGQGLEFLIYFQGNSAPDKSGLPSDRFSAERTGGSVSTLTIQRTQQEDSAVYLCASSLRTGFAFFGQGTRLTVV.

J is TRBJ2-5 and V is TRBV12-3 or TRBV12-4, with D perhaps TRBD1 or TRBD2 (5 bases each). Trimming took 5 bases from V and 0 from J, leaving 10 bases between them. This CDR3 spans 14 amino acids. As DNA, the CDR3 is TGTGCCAGCAGTCCTATGGGGGACCAAGAGACCCAGTACTTC. As protein: CASSPMGDQETQYF.

This clonotype was seen only a few times. V and J are TRBV20-1 and TRBJ2-7, with 8 nucleotides matching TRBD2. J was trimmed by 3 bases and V by 3 bases; bases with no gene match: 7. Germline V CDR1 and CDR2: DFQATT, SNEGSKA (reference sequence). There are 14 residues in the CDR3. This chain's CDR3 is CSASLYGRGYEQYF. The CDR3 DNA is TGCAGTGCTAGTTTGTACGGGAGGGGCTACGAGCAGTACTTC.

V gene TRBV20-1 combines with J gene TRBJ2-7, with 8 bases fitting TRBD2. This CDR3 has 15 amino acids. The germline CDR1 and CDR2 sequences are DFQATT and SNEGSKA (reference sequence). With V trimmed by 3 bases and J by 2 bases, 9 bases remained unmatched. Here the CDR3 DNA reads TGCAGTGCTAGTGCAACGGGGGGGCTCGCCTACGAGCAGTACTTC. Translated, it gives CSASATGGLAYEQYF.

The table lists this clonotype with many counts. The chain carries TRBV20-1 and TRBJ1-1; D is possibly TRBD1 (6 bases). The CDR3 has 14 amino acids. Germline lookup yields CDR1 DFQATT and CDR2 SNEGSKA (reference sequence). Trimming stripped 5 bases from V and 0 bases from J, with 13 bases between. CDR3 amino acids: CSAGTGLMNTEAFF. CDR3 sequence (DNA): TGCAGTGCTGGTACAGGGCTCATGAACACTGAAGCTTTCTTT.

With respect to this clonotype: This sequence may be a read error, since a much larger clone differs from it by one base. This rearrangement joins TRBV20-1 to TRBJ2-7; the match to TRBD1 covers 8 bases. Germline V lookup: CDR1 DFQATT, CDR2 SNEGSKA (reference sequence). The CDR3 totals 13 residues. The CDR3 protein is CSAGQGAHYGQYF. The CDR3 DNA sequence: TGCAGTGCTGGTCAGGGGGCCCACTACGGGCAGTACTTC.

This clonotype came up a few times. This chain connects TRBV5-1 to TRBJ1-5, with 7 nucleotides matching TRBD1. Trimming cost V 6 bases and J 0 bases; bases outside gene matches: 12. The CDR3 loop spans 17 amino acids. Germline values: CDR1 SGHRS, CDR2 YFSETQ. CDR3 coding DNA: TGCGCCAGCATAGTCAGCCAGGGGGTGTATAGCAATCAGCCCCAGCATTTT. This encodes CASIVSQGVYSNQPQHF.